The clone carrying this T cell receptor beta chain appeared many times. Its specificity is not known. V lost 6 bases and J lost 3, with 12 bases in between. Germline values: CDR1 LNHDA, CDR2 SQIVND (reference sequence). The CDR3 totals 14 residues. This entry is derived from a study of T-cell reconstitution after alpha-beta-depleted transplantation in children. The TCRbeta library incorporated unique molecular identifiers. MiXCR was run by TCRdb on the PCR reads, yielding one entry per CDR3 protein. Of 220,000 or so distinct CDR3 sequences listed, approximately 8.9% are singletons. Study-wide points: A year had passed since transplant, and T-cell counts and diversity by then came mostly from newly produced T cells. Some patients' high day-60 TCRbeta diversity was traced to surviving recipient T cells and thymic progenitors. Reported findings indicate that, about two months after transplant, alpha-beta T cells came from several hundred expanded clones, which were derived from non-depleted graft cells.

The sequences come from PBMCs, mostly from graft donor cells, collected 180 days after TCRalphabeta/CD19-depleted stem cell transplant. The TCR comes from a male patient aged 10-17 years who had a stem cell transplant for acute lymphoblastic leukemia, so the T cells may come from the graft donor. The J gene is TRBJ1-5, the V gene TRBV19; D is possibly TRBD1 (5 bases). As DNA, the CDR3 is TGTGCCAGTAGGGACGGGACTATCAATCAGCCCCAGCATTTT. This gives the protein CASRDGTINQPQHF. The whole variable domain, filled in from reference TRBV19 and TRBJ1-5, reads DGGITQSPKYLFRKEGQNVTLSCEQNLNHDAMYWYRQDPGQGLRLIYYSQIVNDFQKGDIAEGYSVSREKKESFPLTVTSAQKNPTAFYLCASRDGTINQPQHFGDGTRLSIL.